These T cell receptor beta chains were read from a single sample in a study of blood T cells in healthy people across ages. MiXCR, applied by TCRdb to the 5' RACE reads, yields one record per CDR3 protein. Here the sample spans 600,000 to 900,000 distinct CDR3 sequences, more than 25% being singletons. Separately, the same data were catalogued under a study of T cells of mothers and their children.

What was sequenced was blood. Receptor source: a boy aged 5 to 17 in good health. Each CDR3 is given with its conserved first and last residue. D genes are given only for firm matches. Where a row states a size, it is once, few, many or the class of an expanded clone; other rows omit it.

J: TRBJ2-1
D: TRBD2
size: -
V: TRBV29-1
DNA: TGCAGCGTGGACCCCCCAGGAAGCGGGGGGTACAATGGGCAGTTCTTC
CDR3: CSVDPPGSGGYNGQFF

J: TRBJ2-3
D: -
size: once
V: TRBV7-8
DNA: TGTGCCAGCAGCGCCCTTGGCCGTGGGGCAGATACGCAGTATTTT
CDR3: CASSALGRGADTQYF

J: TRBJ2-7
D: -
size: -
V: TRBV5-1
DNA: TGCGCCAGCAGCAGTGCGAATGAAGAGCAGTACTTC
CDR3: CASSSANEEQYF

J: TRBJ2-7
D: -
size: few
V: TRBV4-1
DNA: TGCGCCAGCAGCCAAGACTCGGGGCGCTACGAGCAGTACTTC
CDR3: CASSQDSGRYEQYF

J: TRBJ1-6
D: -
size: few
V: TRBV5-6
DNA: TGTGCCAGCAGCAGTAACATTAATTCACCCCTCCACTTT
CDR3: CASSSNINSPLHF

J: TRBJ1-4
D: -
size: few
V: TRBV4-1
DNA: TGCGCCAGCAGCCAAGAGGGACGAAGTAAACTGTTTTTT
CDR3: CASSQEGRSKLFF

J: TRBJ2-7
D: -
size: few
V: TRBV20-1
DNA: TGCAGTGCTAGAGGGACACAACACTACGAGCAGTACTTC
CDR3: CSARGTQHYEQYF

J: TRBJ1-2
D: TRBD1
size: -
V: TRBV2
DNA: TGTGCCAGCAGTGACCCGGGAGACAGGGTGATCTTAGACACCTTC
CDR3: CASSDPGDRVILDTF

J: TRBJ2-5
D: -
size: few
V: TRBV9
DNA: TGTGCCAGCAGCGTAGACAGCGTCGGAGAGACCCAGTACTTC
CDR3: CASSVDSVGETQYF

J: TRBJ2-3
D: -
size: few
V: TRBV18
DNA: TGTGCCAGCTCACCAAGTGGGGGGCGAAGAATGACAGATACGCAGTATTTT
CDR3: CASSPSGGRRMTDTQYF

J: TRBJ1-4
D: TRBD1
size: -
V: TRBV12-3/TRBV12-4
DNA: TGTGCCAGCAGACCGGACAGGGCTAGGGAAAAACTGTTTTTT
CDR3: CASRPDRAREKLFF

J: TRBJ1-4
D: -
size: few
V: TRBV6-1
DNA: TGTGCCAGCAGTGAACGCGGGGGCAGGGGTCGTGAAAAACTGTTTTTT
CDR3: CASSERGGRGREKLFF

J: TRBJ2-7
D: -
size: -
V: TRBV2
DNA: TGTGCCAGCGGGTACGGTACTTCGCACTACTTC
CDR3: CASGYGTSHYF

J: TRBJ1-2
D: -
size: -
V: TRBV4-2
DNA: TGTGCCAGCAGCCAAGGGCAGGAACTAGCCTATGGCTACACCTTC
CDR3: CASSQGQELAYGYTF

J: TRBJ2-2
D: -
size: few
V: TRBV7-9
DNA: TGTGCCAGCAGTACGACAGGTATCACCGGGGAGCTGTTTTTT
CDR3: CASSTTGITGELFF

J: TRBJ1-2
D: -
size: -
V: TRBV5-1
DNA: TGCGCCAGCAGCACCGACGGCCAGCAGGGCTACACCTTC
CDR3: CASSTDGQQGYTF

J: TRBJ1-4
D: -
size: few
V: TRBV5-4
DNA: TGTGCCAGCAGCGGGGACGTGGATGAAAAACTGTTTTTT
CDR3: CASSGDVDEKLFF

J: TRBJ2-5
D: -
size: few
V: TRBV4-1
DNA: TGCGCCAGCAGCCCAACTCCGGCCGGGGGCCAGTACTTC
CDR3: CASSPTPAGGQYF

J: TRBJ2-7
D: -
size: -
V: TRBV12-3/TRBV12-4
DNA: TGTGCCAGCAGCTTGGGACTGGGGACTGTCGAGCAGTACTTC
CDR3: CASSLGLGTVEQYF

J: TRBJ2-7
D: -
size: few
V: TRBV6-5
DNA: TGCGCCAGCACCCGTAGCCCTTCCTACGAGCAGTACTTC
CDR3: CASTRSPSYEQYF

J: TRBJ2-4
D: -
size: -
V: TRBV12-3/TRBV12-4
DNA: TGTGCCAGCAGGGAAGGTGGAGGCCTAGCCAAAAACATTCAGTACTTC
CDR3: CASREGGGLAKNIQYF

J: TRBJ1-6
D: TRBD1
size: -
V: TRBV20-1
DNA: TGCAGTGCCCCGGAGGGACAGGGCAATTCACCCCTCCACTTT
CDR3: CSAPEGQGNSPLHF

J: TRBJ1-2
D: -
size: -
V: TRBV11-2
DNA: TGTGCCAGCAGCTTAGACAAGACTAACTATGGCTACACCTTC
CDR3: CASSLDKTNYGYTF

J: TRBJ2-1
D: -
size: few
V: TRBV5-1
DNA: TGCGCCAGCAGCCGAGGGGGCGGGGTCTCTCACAATGAGCAGTTCTTC
CDR3: CASSRGGGVSHNEQFF

J: TRBJ2-7
D: -
size: -
V: TRBV10-3
DNA: TGTGCCATCTCCGAGTACTCCTACGAGCAGTACTTC
CDR3: CAISEYSYEQYF

J: TRBJ2-5
D: -
size: few
V: TRBV20-1
DNA: TGCAGTGCCGCTGGACGGGCGGAGCAGTACTTC
CDR3: CSAAGRAEQYF

J: TRBJ1-2
D: -
size: -
V: TRBV5-1
DNA: TGCGCCAGCAGCTTGCCAGGAAGTAATGGCTACACCTTC
CDR3: CASSLPGSNGYTF

J: TRBJ2-7
D: TRBD2
size: few
V: TRBV28
DNA: TGTGCCAGCAGTTTAGCGGCTAGCGGAAACTACGAGCAGTACTTC
CDR3: CASSLAASGNYEQYF

J: TRBJ1-4
D: -
size: few
V: TRBV20-1
DNA: TGCAGTGCTAGTGACTCCTATGAAAAACTGTTTTTT
CDR3: CSASDSYEKLFF

J: TRBJ2-5
D: -
size: -
V: TRBV28
DNA: TGTGCCAGCAGTCCGGCGGGCGCCGGGAAGACCCAGTACTTC
CDR3: CASSPAGAGKTQYF

J: TRBJ1-4
D: -
size: -
V: TRBV20-1
DNA: TGCAGTGGGGTCTCGGGCCCCGTAGGGGAAAAACTGTTTTTT
CDR3: CSGVSGPVGEKLFF

J: TRBJ2-7
D: -
size: -
V: TRBV28
DNA: TGTGCCAGCAGTTTATACGTCGGGGCCTCCTACGAGCAGTACTTC
CDR3: CASSLYVGASYEQYF

J: TRBJ2-5
D: -
size: -
V: TRBV24-1
DNA: TGTGCCACCAGTGATGTACACGTTGGGGGAGAGACCCAGTACTTC
CDR3: CATSDVHVGGETQYF

J: TRBJ2-5
D: -
size: few
V: TRBV4-1
DNA: TGCGCCAGCAGCCAACCCTTGAGGGGGAACCAAGAGACCCAGTACTTC
CDR3: CASSQPLRGNQETQYF

J: TRBJ2-4
D: -
size: few
V: TRBV28
DNA: TGTGCCAGCAGTTTTCAGGGGGGAGCCAAAAACATTCAGTACTTC
CDR3: CASSFQGGAKNIQYF

J: TRBJ1-4
D: -
size: -
V: TRBV4-1
DNA: TGCGCCAGCAGCCAAGATAGGGGACCGGCTCATGAAAAACTGTTTTTT
CDR3: CASSQDRGPAHEKLFF

J: TRBJ1-4
D: -
size: few
V: TRBV12-3/TRBV12-4
DNA: TGTGCCAGCAGCTTAGACGCCGCAACTAATGAAAAACTGTTTTTT
CDR3: CASSLDAATNEKLFF

J: TRBJ2-7
D: -
size: many
V: TRBV20-1
DNA: TGCAGTGCTGGGGGGGGGTTTGGACAGAATTACGAGCAGTACTTC
CDR3: CSAGGGFGQNYEQYF

J: TRBJ2-7
D: TRBD1
size: -
V: TRBV10-3
DNA: TGTGCCATCGGGTGGGCAGACAGGGGTGGATACGAGCAGTACTTC
CDR3: CAIGWADRGGYEQYF

J: TRBJ2-1
D: -
size: -
V: TRBV12-3/TRBV12-4
DNA: TGTGCCAGCACCCTAGGCGGGGCAGGTGAGCAGTTCTTC
CDR3: CASTLGGAGEQFF

J: TRBJ1-1
D: -
size: few
V: TRBV2
DNA: TGTGCCAGCATTGGCAGGCTCACTGAAGCTTTCTTT
CDR3: CASIGRLTEAFF

J: TRBJ2-3
D: -
size: once
V: TRBV28
DNA: TGTGCCAGCAGTTCCCCTACGAGGGGCGCAGATACGCAGTATTTT
CDR3: CASSSPTRGADTQYF

J: TRBJ2-1
D: -
size: -
V: TRBV13
DNA: TGTGCCAGCAGCTTATCGGCGACTTTTCAGGAGCAGTTCTTC
CDR3: CASSLSATFQEQFF

J: TRBJ1-2
D: -
size: few
V: TRBV27
DNA: TGTGCCAGCAGTTTACAGGGGACGGACTATGGCTACACCTTC
CDR3: CASSLQGTDYGYTF

J: TRBJ2-1
D: -
size: -
V: TRBV28
DNA: TGTGCCAGCAGTTTTAGGCTAAACAATGAGCAGTTCTTC
CDR3: CASSFRLNNEQFF

J: TRBJ2-3
D: -
size: -
V: TRBV20-1
DNA: TGCAGTGCTCCGGACTCACGGAACACAGATACGCAGTATTTT
CDR3: CSAPDSRNTDTQYF

J: TRBJ2-1
D: TRBD2
size: -
V: TRBV5-1
DNA: TGCGCCAGCAGCTTGCAAGCGGGGGTTGTTGATGAGCAGTTCTTC
CDR3: CASSLQAGVVDEQFF

J: TRBJ2-5
D: -
size: few
V: TRBV28
DNA: TGTGCCAGCAGTGGTAGTTCGGAGACCCAGTACTTC
CDR3: CASSGSSETQYF

J: TRBJ2-2
D: -
size: many
V: TRBV6-4
DNA: TGTGCCAGCAGTGAAGCGGGGAACACCGGGGAGCTGTTTTTT
CDR3: CASSEAGNTGELFF

J: TRBJ1-2
D: TRBD1
size: -
V: TRBV28
DNA: TGTGCCAGCAGTCCCCTCTCCATGGACAGGGGGCACAATTACTATGGCTACACCTTC
CDR3: CASSPLSMDRGHNYYGYTF

J: TRBJ2-5
D: TRBD2
size: few
V: TRBV6-6
DNA: TGTGCCAGCAGTCAGCACCCGGGACTAGCGGTTCAAGAGACCCAGTACTTC
CDR3: CASSQHPGLAVQETQYF